Listed here is a single T cell receptor beta chain. Sequencing was performed with immunoSEQ multiplex PCR; in TCRdb, only in-frame clones are kept and a portion is missing. The sample has about 38,000 clones; 60% to 75% are singletons. This entry belongs to a study of radiotherapy plus CTLA-4 blockade in lung cancer. Germline CDR1 is MNHEY and CDR2 is SVGAGI. After removal of 8 bases from V and 6 bases from J, the junction contained 14 bases not matched to a gene. This CDR3 has 15 residues. The clonotype was recovered from a human donor with non-small cell lung cancer who had stable disease on radiotherapy plus ipilimumab. This material consisted of peripheral blood, taken from a patient treated with radiotherapy plus ipilimumab. J is TRBJ2-3 and V is TRBV6-5, with 7 bases that match TRBD2. CDR3 residues: CASSRGTTRTDTQYF. The DNA of the CDR3 is TGTGCCAGCTCCCGAGGGACTACCCGGACGGATACGCAGTATTTT.